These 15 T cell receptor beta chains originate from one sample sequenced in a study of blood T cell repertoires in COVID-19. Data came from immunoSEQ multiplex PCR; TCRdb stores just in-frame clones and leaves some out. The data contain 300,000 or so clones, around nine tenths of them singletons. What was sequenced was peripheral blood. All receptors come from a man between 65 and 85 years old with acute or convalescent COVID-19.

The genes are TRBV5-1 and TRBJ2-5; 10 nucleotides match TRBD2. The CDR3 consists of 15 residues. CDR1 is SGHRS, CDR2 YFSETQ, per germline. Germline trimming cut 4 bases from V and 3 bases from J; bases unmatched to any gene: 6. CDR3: CASSLVGLAEETQYF. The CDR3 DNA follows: TGCGCCAGCAGCCTCGTCGGACTAGCGGAAGAGACCCAGTACTTC.

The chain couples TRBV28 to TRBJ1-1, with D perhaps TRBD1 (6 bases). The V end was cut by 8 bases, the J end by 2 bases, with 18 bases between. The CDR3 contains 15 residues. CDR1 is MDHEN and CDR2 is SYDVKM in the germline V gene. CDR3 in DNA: TGTGCCAGCGAAAGACTCCAGGGGATTAACACTGAAGCTTTCTTT. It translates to CASERLQGINTEAFF.

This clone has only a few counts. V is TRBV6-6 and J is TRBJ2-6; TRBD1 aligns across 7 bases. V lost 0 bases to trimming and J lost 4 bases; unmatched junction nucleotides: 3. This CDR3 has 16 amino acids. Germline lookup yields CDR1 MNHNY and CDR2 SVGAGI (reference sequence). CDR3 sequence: CASSYSGQPGANVLTF. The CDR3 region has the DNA TGTGCCAGCAGTTACTCGGGACAGCCCGGGGCCAACGTCCTGACTTTC.

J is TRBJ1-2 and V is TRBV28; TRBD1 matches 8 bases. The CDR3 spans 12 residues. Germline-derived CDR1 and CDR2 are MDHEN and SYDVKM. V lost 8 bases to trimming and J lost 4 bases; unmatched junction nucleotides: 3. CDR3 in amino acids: CASGQGRYGYTF. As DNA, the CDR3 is TGTGCCAGCGGACAGGGCCGCTATGGCTACACCTTC.

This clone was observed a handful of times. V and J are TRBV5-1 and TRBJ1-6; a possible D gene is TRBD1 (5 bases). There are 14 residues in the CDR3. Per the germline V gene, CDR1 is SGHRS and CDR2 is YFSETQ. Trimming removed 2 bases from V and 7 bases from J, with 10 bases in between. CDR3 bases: TGCGCCAGCAGCTTAAGGGGAAGCAATTCACCCCTCCACTTT. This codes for CASSLRGSNSPLHF.

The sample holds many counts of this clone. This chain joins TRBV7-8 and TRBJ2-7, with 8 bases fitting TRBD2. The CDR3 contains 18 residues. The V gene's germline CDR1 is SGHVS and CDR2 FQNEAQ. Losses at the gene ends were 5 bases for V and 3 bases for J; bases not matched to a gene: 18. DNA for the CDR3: TGTGCCAGCAGCAAGACAACTAGCGGAGCGGACCGAGACTACGAGCAGTACTTC. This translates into CASSKTTSGADRDYEQYF.

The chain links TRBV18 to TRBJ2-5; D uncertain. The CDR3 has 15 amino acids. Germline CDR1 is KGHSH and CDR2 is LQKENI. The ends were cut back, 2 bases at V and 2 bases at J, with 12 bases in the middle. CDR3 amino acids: CASSPWASQQETQYF. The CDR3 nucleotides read TGTGCCAGCTCACCATGGGCCTCCCAGCAAGAGACCCAGTACTTC.

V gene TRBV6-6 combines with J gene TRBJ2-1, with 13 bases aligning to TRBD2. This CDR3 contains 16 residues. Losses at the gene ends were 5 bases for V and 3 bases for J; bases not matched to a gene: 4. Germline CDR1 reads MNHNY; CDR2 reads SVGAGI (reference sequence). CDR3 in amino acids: CASSRTSGGLYNEQFF. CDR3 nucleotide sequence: TGTGCCAGCAGTCGGACTAGCGGGGGCCTCTACAATGAGCAGTTCTTC.

CDR3 DNA sequence: TGCGCCAGCAGCTTATTAGCGGGAGACACCGGGGAGCTGTTTTTT. Residues: CASSLLAGDTGELFF. The chain combines TRBV5-1 with TRBJ2-2; TRBD2 matches 9 bases. The CDR3 covers 15 residues. Germline loops: CDR1 SGHRS, CDR2 YFSETQ. V shed 2 bases, J shed 3 bases, and the junction held 2 bases outside the gene matches.

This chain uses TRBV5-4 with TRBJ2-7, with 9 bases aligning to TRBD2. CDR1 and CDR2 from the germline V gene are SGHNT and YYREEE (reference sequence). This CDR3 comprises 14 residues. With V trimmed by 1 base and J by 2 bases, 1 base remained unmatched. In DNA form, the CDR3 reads TGTGCCAGCAGCTTGTCTAGCGGGGCCTACGAGCAGTACTTC. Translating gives CASSLSSGAYEQYF.

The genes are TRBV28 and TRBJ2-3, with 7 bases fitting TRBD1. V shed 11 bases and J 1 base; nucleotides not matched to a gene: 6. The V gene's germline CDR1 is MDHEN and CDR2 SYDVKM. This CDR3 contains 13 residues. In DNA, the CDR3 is TGTGCCGGATGGGACAGCCGCACAGATACGCAGTATTTT. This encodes CAGWDSRTDTQYF.

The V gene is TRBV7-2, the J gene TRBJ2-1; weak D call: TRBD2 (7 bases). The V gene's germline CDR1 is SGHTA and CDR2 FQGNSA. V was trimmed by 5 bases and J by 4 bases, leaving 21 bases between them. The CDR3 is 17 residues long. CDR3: CASSGGGRTNIYNEQFF. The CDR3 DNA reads TGTGCCAGCAGCGGGGGGGGCAGGACGAATATATACAATGAGCAGTTCTTC.

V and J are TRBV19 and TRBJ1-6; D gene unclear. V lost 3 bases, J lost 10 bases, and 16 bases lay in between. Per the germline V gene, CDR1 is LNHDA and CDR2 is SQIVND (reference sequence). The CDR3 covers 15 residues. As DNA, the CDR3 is TGTGCCAGTAGTATGTTTCCGGATGAGGGATCACCCCTCCACTTT. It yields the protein CASSMFPDEGSPLHF.

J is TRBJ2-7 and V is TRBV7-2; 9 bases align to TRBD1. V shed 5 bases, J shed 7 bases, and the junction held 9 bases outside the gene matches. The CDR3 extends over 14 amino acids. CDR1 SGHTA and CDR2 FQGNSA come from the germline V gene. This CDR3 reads CASSPGDRVREQYF. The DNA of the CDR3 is TGTGCCAGCAGCCCAGGGGACAGGGTAAGAGAGCAGTACTTC. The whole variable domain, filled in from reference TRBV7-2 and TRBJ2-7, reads GAGVSQSPSNKVTEKGKDVELRCDPISGHTALYWYRQSLGQGLEFLIYFQGNSAPDKSGLPSDRFSAERTGGSVSTLTIQRTQQEDSAVYLCASSPGDRVREQYFGPGTRLTVT.

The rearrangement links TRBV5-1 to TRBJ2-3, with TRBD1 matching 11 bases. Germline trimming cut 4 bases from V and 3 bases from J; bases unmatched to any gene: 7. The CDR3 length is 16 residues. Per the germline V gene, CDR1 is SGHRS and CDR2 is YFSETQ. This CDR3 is CASSVGQGGRTDTQYF. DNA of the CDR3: TGCGCCAGCAGCGTGGGACAGGGGGGAAGGACAGATACGCAGTATTTT.